This T cell receptor (beta chain) was captured in a study of monozygotic twins with inflammatory bowel disease. CDR3 length equals 16 residues. Germline CDR1 MNHEY, CDR2 SVGAGI. Incorporation of UMIs carrying a 6-nucleotide sample barcode was performed by template switching. Amplification of TCRalpha and TCRbeta cDNA involved two nested PCRs that ran for approximately 16 and 9 cycles. One entry per CDR3 protein, without DNA, is what TCRdb gives after re-calling the 5' RACE reads. The sample totals around 140,000 distinct CDR3 sequences; its top ten clones hold around 1.2%. Sequenced sample: blood. The receptor comes from a human donor with ulcerative colitis or Crohn's disease, or a healthy co-twin of an affected twin (not recorded which). The chain joins TRBV6-5 to TRBJ2-1; TCRdb's assignment of TRBD2 cannot be checked, as there is no DNA. Here the CDR3 reads CANSYSLLAAYNEQFF.